This TCR beta chain stems from a study of blood T cell repertoires in COVID-19. As for the study in general: Researchers got acute and convalescent COVID-19 samples from the United States, Italy and Spain.

Data came from immunoSEQ multiplex PCR; TCRdb stores just in-frame clones and leaves some out. The profile shows under 40,000 clones, about 94% of them singletons. Trimming cost V 2 bases and J 5 bases; bases outside gene matches: 3. The CDR3 consists of 14 residues. Per germline, CDR1 SGHNT and CDR2 YENEEA. Sequencing was carried out using peripheral blood. The receptor was derived from a human donor with active COVID-19. The donor label of this sample is uncertain. This chain connects TRBV11-3 to TRBJ2-3; 8 positions agree with TRBD1. The CDR3 region has the DNA TGTGCCAGCAGCTTAACAACAGGGGGAGATACGCAGTATTTT. This gives the protein CASSLTTGGDTQYF. Variable domain in full (rest from reference TRBV11-3 and TRBJ2-3): EAGVVQSPRYKIIEKKQPVAFWCNPISGHNTLYWYLQNLGQGPELLIRYENEEAVDDSQLPKDRFSAERLKGVDSTLKIQPAELGDSAVYLCASSLTTGGDTQYFGPGTRLTVL.